Sequencing of this TCR beta chain was carried out in a study of blood T cells in healthy people across ages. A remark on this clonotype: Since a much larger clone is just one base distant, this may be a read error.

Sample-barcoded 5' priming and a J-beta primer mix drove a second PCR of about 6 to 12 cycles. TCRdb re-called the 5' RACE reads with MiXCR, one entry per CDR3 protein. The table records hundreds of thousands of distinct CDR3 sequences, roughly 26% of them present only once. From germline, CDR1 is ENHRY and CDR2 SYGVKD. This CDR3 comprises 11 residues. The genes are TRBV10-3 and TRBJ1-5; tentative D call: TRBD1 (5 bases). Sequenced input: blood. The clonotype comes from a woman of 80 years or more in good health. The chain's CDR3 is CVISEGARQHF. CDR3 nucleotide sequence: TGTGTCATCAGTGAAGGGGCGCGCCAGCATTTT.